A selection of T cell receptor beta chains follows, all from one sample in a study of beta chain features in type 1 diabetes. The method was immunoSEQ multiplex PCR; TCRdb's version includes in-frame clones alone and lacks a portion of them. The sample lists 250,000 to 350,000 clones, about 11% seen once, with 0.015% in the top ten. The sequenced sample consisted of naive CD4+ T cells from blood. The receptors here all came from a woman in her 30s in good health. Each CDR3 is given without its conserved first and last residue.

v_gene,j_gene,CDR3aa
TRBV7-6,TRBJ2-7,ASSLSGSLSYEQY
TRBV5-6,TRBJ2-3,ASSQQGANTDTQY
TRBV5-4,TRBJ2-1,ASSLLAGKISNEQF
TRBV2,TRBJ1-5,ASSSREDQPQH
TRBV15,TRBJ1-1,ATSSFRDTEAF
TRBV2,TRBJ2-5,ASSVDREETQY
TRBV2,TRBJ2-3,ASRSTGTSGGKVTQY
TRBV7-9,TRBJ2-7,ASTPTGDSYEQY
TRBV28,TRBJ2-1,ASSVGGPLSNEQF
TRBV4-2,TRBJ2-2,ASGPALGDHTGELF
TRBV7-2,TRBJ2-1,ASSSKTSPEQF
TRBV7-9,TRBJ2-1,ASSQGLAENEQF
TRBV11-1,TRBJ1-4,ASSLTGWNEKLF
TRBV7-8,TRBJ1-3,ASSSRTADAGNTIY
TRBV9,TRBJ2-3,ASSPEGGLADTQY
TRBV9,TRBJ1-1,ASSVGQGRTTF
TRBV6-1,TRBJ2-7,ASSPWDRSHEQY
TRBV7-9,TRBJ1-2,ASSLGNEDYGYT
TRBV7-8,TRBJ2-5,ASKIEAAGNLETQY
TRBV28,TRBJ2-3,ASTSWGGDRSSTDTQY
TRBV30,TRBJ1-1,AWTRGLGTEAF
TRBV29-1,TRBJ2-7,SVTQEGTGTYEQY
TRBV5-1,TRBJ2-2,ASSLVGSGSAGELF
TRBV11-2,TRBJ1-1,ASSPRTGRYTEAF
TRBV9,TRBJ2-1,ASSSSVRDEQF
TRBV7-2,TRBJ2-1,ASSLASRGDEQF
TRBV19,TRBJ2-3,ASATAGVGTDTQY
TRBV4-1,TRBJ2-5,ASSQREGETQY
TRBV14,TRBJ2-7,ASSQGRDRVGTSAEQY
TRBV9,TRBJ2-1,ASSVDLRERHNEQF
TRBV19,TRBJ2-7,ASSTWTRKTYEQY